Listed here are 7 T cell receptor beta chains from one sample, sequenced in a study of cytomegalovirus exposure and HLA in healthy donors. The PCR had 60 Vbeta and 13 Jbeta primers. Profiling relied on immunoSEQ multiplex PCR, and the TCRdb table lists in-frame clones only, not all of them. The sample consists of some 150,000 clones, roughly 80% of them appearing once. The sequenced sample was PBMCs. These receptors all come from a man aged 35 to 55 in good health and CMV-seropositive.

The CDR3 DNA sequence: TGTGCCATCATGTCAGGGGAAGGGCCGGGGGGCTACACCTTC. Protein: CAIMSGEGPGGYTF. This rearrangement joins TRBV10-3 to TRBJ1-2; D might be TRBD1 (6 bases). V was cut by 7 bases and J by 8 bases, with 20 bases left in between. Per the germline V gene, CDR1 is ENHRY and CDR2 is SYGVKD. The length of the CDR3 is 14 residues.

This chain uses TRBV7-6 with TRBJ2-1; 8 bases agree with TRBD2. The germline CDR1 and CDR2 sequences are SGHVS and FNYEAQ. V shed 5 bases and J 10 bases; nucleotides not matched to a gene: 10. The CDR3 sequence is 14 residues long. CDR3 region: CASSPPRGAQEQFF. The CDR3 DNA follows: TGTGCCAGCAGCCCCCCGCGGGGGGCCCAGGAGCAGTTCTTC.

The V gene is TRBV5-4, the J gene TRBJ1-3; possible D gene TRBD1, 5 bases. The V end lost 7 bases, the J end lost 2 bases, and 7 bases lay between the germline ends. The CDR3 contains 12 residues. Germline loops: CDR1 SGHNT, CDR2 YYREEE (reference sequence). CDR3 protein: CASQGAGNTIYF. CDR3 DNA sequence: TGTGCCAGCCAAGGGGCTGGAAACACCATATATTTT.

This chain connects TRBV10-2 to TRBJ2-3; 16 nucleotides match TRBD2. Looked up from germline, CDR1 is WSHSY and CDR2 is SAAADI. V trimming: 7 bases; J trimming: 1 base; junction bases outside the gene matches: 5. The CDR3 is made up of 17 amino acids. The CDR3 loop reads CASNPGTSGRGTDTQYF. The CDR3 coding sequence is TGCGCCAGCAACCCCGGGACTAGCGGGAGGGGCACAGATACGCAGTATTTT.

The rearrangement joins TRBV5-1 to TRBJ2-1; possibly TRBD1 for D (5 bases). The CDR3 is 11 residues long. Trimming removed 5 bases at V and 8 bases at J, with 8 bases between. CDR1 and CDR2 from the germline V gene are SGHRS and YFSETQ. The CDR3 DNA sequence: TGCGCCAGCAGAGCCAGGGATGAGCAGTTCTTC. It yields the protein CASRARDEQFF.

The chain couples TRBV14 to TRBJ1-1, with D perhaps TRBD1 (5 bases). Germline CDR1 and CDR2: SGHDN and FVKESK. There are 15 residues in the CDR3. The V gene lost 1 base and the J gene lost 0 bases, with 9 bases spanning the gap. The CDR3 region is CASSQALGVNTEAFF. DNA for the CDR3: TGTGCCAGCAGCCAAGCTCTAGGGGTGAACACTGAAGCTTTCTTT.

The DNA of the CDR3 is TGTGCCAGCAGGCGACTGGACATCGGCTATGGCTACACCTTC. Encoded protein: CASRRLDIGYGYTF. The chain is built from TRBV28 and TRBJ1-2, with a possible D match to TRBD1 (5 bases). V was cut by 6 bases and J by 4 bases, with 15 bases left in between. This CDR3 spans 14 amino acids. Per germline, CDR1 MDHEN and CDR2 SYDVKM.